The next 5 T cell receptor beta chains were all read from a single sample in a study of Ad26.COV2.S vaccination and SARS-CoV-2 variants. Sequencing used immunoSEQ multiplex PCR; TCRdb keeps in-frame clones, though not all of them. The sample includes some 190,000 clones, roughly 87% of them seen just once. The specimen was peripheral blood, collected after recovery from COVID-19. The receptor source for this set is a human donor who had recovered from COVID-19.

Written as DNA, the CDR3 is TGTGCCAGCAGTGTGGGCTTTGGGGCAGATACGCAGTATTTT. Amino acids: CASSVGFGADTQYF. V and J are TRBV2 and TRBJ2-3; D gene unclear. Trimming shortened V by 4 bases and J by 4 bases, and 12 bases separated the two germline ends. Germline CDR1 reads SNHLY; CDR2 reads FYNNEI. CDR3 size: 14 residues. Drawing the rest from reference TRBV2 and TRBJ2-3, the complete variable domain is EPEVTQTPSHQVTQMGQEVILRCVPISNHLYFYWYRQILGQKVEFLVSFYNNEISEKSEIFDDQFSVERPDGSNFTLKIRSTKLEDSAMYFCASSVGFGADTQYFGPGTRLTVL.

The J gene is TRBJ2-7, the V gene TRBV3-1 (or the pseudogene TRBV3-2); D gene unclear. V was trimmed by 4 bases and J by 2 bases, leaving 12 bases between them. Germline V gene sequence: CDR1 LGHDT, CDR2 YNNKEL (reference sequence). The CDR3 is made up of 14 amino acids. This chain's CDR3 is CASSLHAFAYEQYF. DNA of the CDR3: TGTGCCAGCAGCCTACATGCCTTCGCCTACGAGCAGTACTTC.

The gene calls are TRBV19 and TRBJ2-7; D possibly corresponds to TRBD1 (6 bases). This CDR3 spans 13 amino acids. The germline CDR1 and CDR2 sequences are LNHDA and SQIVND (reference sequence). The V end lost 8 bases, the J end lost 4 bases, and 15 bases lay between the germline ends. CDR3 sequence reads: CASLPQGGYEQYF. The DNA of the CDR3 is TGTGCCAGTCTACCACAGGGCGGGTACGAGCAGTACTTC.

The chain recombines TRBV7-9 with TRBJ1-4; no clear D. The CDR3 sequence is 15 residues long. Germline CDR1 and CDR2: SEHNR and FQNEAQ (reference sequence). V was cut by 3 bases and J by 8 bases, with 16 bases left in between. The CDR3 DNA reads as TGTGCCAGCAGCTTTTCTGCCGGAGGATACGAAAAACTGTTTTTT. Translated: CASSFSAGGYEKLFF.

The chain uses TRBV24-1 and TRBJ1-4, with 8 bases that match TRBD1. V lost 4 bases, J lost 8 bases, and 8 bases stayed unmatched. This CDR3 comprises 15 residues. Per germline, CDR1 KGHDR and CDR2 SFDVKD. The CDR3 coding sequence is TGTGCCACCAGTGAACCACAGGGGGGGAACGAAAAACTGTTTTTT. Translation: CATSEPQGGNEKLFF.